Below, 10 T cell receptor beta chains from the same sample are listed, as sequenced in a study of spatial heterogeneity in lung cancer. The time point is: blood at routine non-recurrence follow-up after resection. TCRdb processed the 5' RACE reads anew with MiXCR; each CDR3 protein has one entry. Of more than 9,500 distinct CDR3 sequences detected, 20% to 25% appear once; the ten largest clones hold about 3.7%. This sample comprised PBMCs, obtained at follow-up. The receptor set was obtained from a female donor with early-stage non-small cell lung cancer.

This sequence joins TRBV3-1 and TRBJ2-3; 13 bases are a match to TRBD2. The CDR3 extends over 20 amino acids. V shed 0 bases, J shed 4 bases, and the junction held 13 bases outside the gene matches. CDR1 and CDR2 from the germline V gene are LGHDT and YNNKEL (reference sequence). CDR3 bases: TGTGCCAGCAGCCAAGAGGGGACTAGCGGGACCGCGGGCGGGCCAGATACGCAGTATTTT. Its translation: CASSQEGTSGTAGGPDTQYF.

V usage is TRBV6-1 and J usage is TRBJ1-2, with TRBD1 as a possible D gene (6 bases). V was cut by 7 bases and J by 6 bases, with 18 bases left in between. The CDR3 extends over 14 amino acids. CDR1 MNHNS and CDR2 SASEGT come from the germline V gene. Here the CDR3 DNA reads TGTGCCAGCATCTCGGACAGAATTTTAAATGGCTACACCTTC. It yields the protein CASISDRILNGYTF.

This chain uses TRBV5-1 with TRBJ2-5, with 9 bases identical to TRBD2. Trimming at V came to 0 bases and at J to 5 bases, leaving 23 bases not matched to a gene. The CDR3 sequence is 21 residues long. The germline V gene has CDR1 SGHRS and CDR2 YFSETQ. The CDR3 DNA reads as TGCGCCAGCAGCTTGGCCGCCGGGGGTGGTAGCGGGAGCCACCTCGGGGAGACCCAGTACTTC. Its protein product is CASSLAAGGGSGSHLGETQYF.

In nucleotides, the CDR3 is TGTGCCAGCAGCCCCGGGACTAGCGGATACAATGAGCAGTTCTTC. It specifies CASSPGTSGYNEQFF. V gene TRBV7-7 combines with J gene TRBJ2-1; 11 bases line up with TRBD2. J was trimmed by 4 bases and V by 5 bases; bases with no gene match: 4. The CDR3 loop spans 15 amino acids. Germline V gene data show CDR1 as SSHAT and CDR2 as FNYEAQ (reference sequence).

This clonotype was counted a few times. The DNA for the CDR3 is TGTGCCAGCAGCTTAGATCTAGTCCAGCCTTCATCCGGCTACACCTTC. This codes for CASSLDLVQPSSGYTF. The V and J genes are TRBV7-6 and TRBJ1-2; D uncertain. CDR1 is SGHVS, CDR2 FNYEAQ, per germline. The V and J ends lost 1 base and 8 bases respectively, with 20 bases between them. The CDR3 extends over 16 amino acids.

By share, this clonotype counts as medium-sized (0.01 to 0.1%). The CDR3: CASHNSGSYEQYF. Here the CDR3 DNA reads TGTGCCAGCCATAATAGCGGTTCCTACGAGCAGTACTTC. The genes are TRBV6-6 and TRBJ2-7, with D perhaps matching TRBD2 (6 bases). The CDR3 totals 13 residues. The germline V gene has CDR1 MNHNY and CDR2 SVGAGI (reference sequence). V gave up 8 bases and J gave up 1 base, with 12 bases separating them.

In this sample, this clonotype turned up a few times. This chain connects TRBV12-3 or TRBV12-4 to TRBJ1-2; perhaps TRBD1 as D (5 bases). Trimming removed 6 bases from V and 6 bases from J, with 17 bases in between. The CDR3 length is 14 residues. The CDR3 DNA is TGTGCCAGCAGCCTCGGGCAGGGAAGAAATGGCTACACCTTC. Translation: CASSLGQGRNGYTF.

This clonotype has a handful of counts. The rearrangement joins TRBV27 to TRBJ2-3; 9 nucleotides agree with TRBD2. Germline V lookup: CDR1 MNHEY, CDR2 SMNVEV (reference sequence). The CDR3 contains 16 residues. Trimming took 6 bases from V and 4 from J; bases not matched to a gene: 11. The CDR3 DNA is TGTGCCAGCAGCCGGGGGAGCGGGAGGTCGGCAGATACGCAGTATTTT. Translating gives CASSRGSGRSADTQYF.

This clonotype is medium-sized in the sample. The chain employs TRBV20-1 and TRBJ2-7, with TRBD2 matching over 9 bases. The germline CDR1 and CDR2 sequences are DFQATT and SNEGSKA (reference sequence). Germline trimming cut 5 bases from V and 0 bases from J; bases unmatched to any gene: 5. CDR3 size: 14 residues. Here the CDR3 DNA reads TGCAGTGCTCGACTAGCGGTGCACTCCTACGAGCAGTACTTC. Its translation is CSARLAVHSYEQYF.

This chain joins TRBV6-6 and TRBJ1-1; 8 bases agree with TRBD1. Looked up from germline, CDR1 is MNHNY and CDR2 is SVGAGI (reference sequence). V was clipped by 6 bases and J by 4 bases; unmatched bases: 7. The CDR3 runs to 14 residues. This CDR3 is CASRDQQGGTEAFF. The CDR3 DNA reads as TGTGCCAGCAGAGACCAACAGGGGGGCACTGAAGCTTTCTTT.